These 17 T cell receptor beta chains came from one sample sequenced in a study of T cell responses to AZD1222 COVID-19 vaccine. Sequencing was performed with immunoSEQ multiplex PCR; in TCRdb, only in-frame clones are kept and a portion is missing. The sample has about 130,000 clones, about 90% seen once. This specimen was peripheral blood, taken on day 0 of MenACWY control vaccination. These receptors were obtained from an adult in good health.

This chain links TRBV2 with TRBJ2-5, with 8 bases aligning to TRBD1. The CDR3 has 13 amino acids. The V gene end was trimmed by 4 bases and the J gene end by 4 bases; junction bases not matched to a gene: 2. CDR1 and CDR2 (germline): SNHLY, FYNNEI. As DNA, the CDR3 is TGTGCCAGCAGTGGCCAGGGGGCAGAGACCCAGTACTTC. Its protein is CASSGQGAETQYF.

This CDR3 reads CASSLFSGQGFSPLHF. DNA of the CDR3: TGTGCCAGCAGTTTATTTTCGGGACAGGGGTTTTCACCCCTCCACTTT. The rearrangement uses TRBV27 and TRBJ1-6; TRBD1 aligns across 10 bases. This CDR3 contains 16 residues. V was clipped by 1 base and J by 9 bases; unmatched bases: 6. From germline, CDR1 is MNHEY and CDR2 SMNVEV (reference sequence).

The gene calls are TRBV27 and TRBJ2-7, with TRBD1 identical over 9 bases. V was clipped by 5 bases and J by 2 bases; unmatched bases: 4. There are 14 residues in the CDR3. Germline CDR1 MNHEY, CDR2 SMNVEV (reference sequence). The CDR3 DNA is TGTGCCAGCAGTCCCACAGGGGGCCCCTACGAGCAGTACTTC. As protein: CASSPTGGPYEQYF.

The chain couples TRBV4-3 to TRBJ2-3; TRBD2 is a possible D gene (6 bases). The V gene lost 0 bases and the J gene lost 6 bases, with 13 bases spanning the gap. The CDR3 length is 15 residues. Looked up from germline, CDR1 is LGHNA and CDR2 is YSLEER. The CDR3: CASSQDRWGVDTQYF. Written as DNA, the CDR3 is TGCGCCAGCAGCCAAGATCGGTGGGGGGTGGATACGCAGTATTTT.

The chain employs TRBV10-3 and TRBJ2-3; 10 bases map to TRBD2. This CDR3 has 18 residues. The germline V gene encodes CDR1 ENHRY and CDR2 SYGVKD. The ends lost 0 bases at V and 3 bases at J; junction bases unmatched: 9. CDR3 residues: CAISESRASGSSTDTQYF. The CDR3 nucleotides are TGTGCCATCAGTGAGTCTAGGGCTAGCGGGAGCTCTACAGATACGCAGTATTTT.

The genes are TRBV5-1 and TRBJ2-1; 8 bases align to TRBD1. The CDR3 has 16 amino acids. Germline CDR1 SGHRS, CDR2 YFSETQ. V gave up 0 bases and J gave up 0 bases; unmatched junction bases: 2. CDR3: CASSLDGQGSYNEQFF. The CDR3 coding sequence is TGCGCCAGCAGCTTGGACGGACAGGGCTCCTACAATGAGCAGTTCTTC. Filled out from reference TRBV5-1 and TRBJ2-1, the complete variable domain reads KAGVTQTPRYLIKTRGQQVTLSCSPISGHRSVSWYQQTPGQGLQFLFEYFSETQRNKGNFPGRFSGRQFSNSRSEMNVSTLELGDSALYLCASSLDGQGSYNEQFFGPGTRLTVL.

The chain links TRBV18 to TRBJ1-1; D is possibly TRBD1 (6 bases). V was cut by 6 bases and J by 5 bases, with 13 bases left in between. Germline V lookup: CDR1 KGHSH, CDR2 LQKENI. This CDR3 has 13 amino acids. CDR3 amino acids: CASSKTGRTEAFF. CDR3 coding DNA: TGTGCCAGCTCGAAAACAGGGAGGACTGAAGCTTTCTTT. Looking up the rest from reference TRBV18 and TRBJ1-1 gives the full variable domain: NAGVMQNPRHLVRRRGQEARLRCSPMKGHSHVYWYRQLPEEGLKFMVYLQKENIIDESGMPKERFSAEFPKEGPSILRIQQVVRGDSAAYFCASSKTGRTEAFFGQGTRLTVV.

CDR3 region: CASSLGFGEDGYTF. The CDR3 coding sequence is TGTGCCAGCAGCTTAGGTTTTGGGGAGGATGGCTACACCTTC. The chain links TRBV11-2 to TRBJ1-2; D remains unclear. Germline V lookup: CDR1 SGHAT, CDR2 FQNNGV. The CDR3 length is 14 residues. V gave up 1 base and J gave up 6 bases, with 12 bases separating them.

The V gene is TRBV14, the J gene TRBJ1-1; D is possibly TRBD1 (5 bases). CDR1 and CDR2 (germline): SGHDN, FVKESK. The CDR3 runs 15 residues. V was pared by 1 base and J by 2 bases, with 11 bases between. The CDR3 nucleotides are TGTGCCAGCAGCCAAGGACAGAGGGAAAACACTGAAGCTTTCTTT. Translation: CASSQGQRENTEAFF. Using reference TRBV14 and TRBJ1-1 for the parts outside the CDR3, the full variable domain is EAGVTQFPSHSVIEKGQTVTLRCDPISGHDNLYWYRRVMGKEIKFLLHFVKESKQDESGMPNNRFLAERTGGTYSTLKVQPAELEDSGVYFCASSQGQRENTEAFFGQGTRLTVV.

V usage is TRBV18 and J usage is TRBJ2-7; D not resolved. Trimming cost V 5 bases and J 1 base, with 6 bases left between them. The CDR3 is 12 amino acids. Germline V gene lookup returns CDR1 KGHSH and CDR2 LQKENI. The CDR3 spells CASSKQSYEQYV. The CDR3 nucleotides are TGTGCCAGCTCAAAGCAATCCTACGAGCAGTACGTC.

V usage is TRBV9 and J usage is TRBJ1-2; D is uncertain. Trimming removed 0 bases from V and 0 bases from J, with 9 bases in between. In germline, CDR1 is SGDLS, CDR2 YYNGEE. This CDR3 region has 15 residues. CDR3 sequence: CASSVVHTSNYGYTF. Here the CDR3 DNA reads TGTGCCAGCAGCGTAGTACACACATCTAACTATGGCTACACCTTC.

The genes are TRBV7-8 and TRBJ1-2, with a tentative D call TRBD1 (6 bases). This CDR3 contains 14 residues. From germline, CDR1 is SGHVS and CDR2 FQNEAQ. Trimming shortened V by 5 bases and J by 4 bases, and 14 bases separated the two germline ends. CDR3 region: CASSRGGEAYGYTF. CDR3 in DNA: TGTGCCAGCAGCAGGGGGGGAGAGGCCTATGGCTACACCTTC.

V gene TRBV7-2 combines with J gene TRBJ2-2, with TRBD1 matching 12 bases. Germline V gene lookup returns CDR1 SGHTA and CDR2 FQGNSA. The CDR3 sequence is 16 residues long. V was pared by 5 bases and J by 7 bases, with 8 bases of the junction left unmatched. As DNA, the CDR3 is TGTGCCAGCAGCAACCGGGACAGGGGGCACGACGGGGAGCTGTTTTTT. This codes for CASSNRDRGHDGELFF.

This clone was detected only a few times. The rearrangement joins TRBV4-3 to TRBJ2-1, with 9 bases lining up with TRBD1. Germline CDR1 reads LGHNA; CDR2 reads YSLEER. The CDR3 runs to 14 residues. V dropped 3 bases and J dropped 5; count of bases not matched to a gene: 2. CDR3 sequence reads: CASSHRTGDNEQFF. In DNA form, the CDR3 reads TGCGCCAGCAGCCATAGGACAGGGGACAATGAGCAGTTCTTC.

This clone was observed a few times. This chain joins TRBV6-1 and TRBJ1-5; tentative D call: TRBD1 (5 bases). This CDR3 is 17 amino acids long. The V gene lost 4 bases and the J gene lost 1 base, with 17 bases spanning the gap. The germline gives CDR1 MNHNS, CDR2 SASEGT. CDR3 bases: TGTGCCAGCAGTGGGGCCCCGGGGGGATTGAGCAATCAGCCCCAGCATTTT. Translated, it gives CASSGAPGGLSNQPQHF.

This sequence joins TRBV12-3 or TRBV12-4 and TRBJ1-5; D remains ambiguous. Trimming removed 2 bases from V and 6 bases from J, with 8 bases in between. The CDR3 spans 13 residues. For the CDR3, the DNA is TGTGCCAGCAGTTTAAAGATGGGTCAGCCCCAGCATTTT. It is translated as CASSLKMGQPQHF.

This rearrangement joins TRBV24-1 to TRBJ2-5, with 8 bases aligning to TRBD1. The CDR3 is 16 amino acids. V lost 2 bases to trimming and J lost 2 bases; unmatched junction nucleotides: 6. Germline assignment: CDR1 KGHDR and CDR2 SFDVKD. The CDR3 DNA is TGTGCCACCAGTGATTCTGCAGGGGGCGGTCAAGAGACCCAGTACTTC. It translates to CATSDSAGGGQETQYF.